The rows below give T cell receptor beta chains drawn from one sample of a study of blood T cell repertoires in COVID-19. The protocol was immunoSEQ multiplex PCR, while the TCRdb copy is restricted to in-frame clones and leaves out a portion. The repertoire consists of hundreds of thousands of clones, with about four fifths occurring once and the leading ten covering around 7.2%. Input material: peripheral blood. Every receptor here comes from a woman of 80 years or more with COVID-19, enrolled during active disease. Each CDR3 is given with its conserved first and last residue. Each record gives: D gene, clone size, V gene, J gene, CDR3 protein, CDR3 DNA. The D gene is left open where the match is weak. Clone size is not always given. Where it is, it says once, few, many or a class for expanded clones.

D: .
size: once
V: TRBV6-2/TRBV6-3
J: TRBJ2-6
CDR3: CASSYSLLAGANVLTF
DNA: TGTGCCAGCAGTTACAGTCTATTGGCTGGGGCCAACGTCCTGACTTTC

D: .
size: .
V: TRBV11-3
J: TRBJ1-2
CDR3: CASSLTHGNGYTF
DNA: TGTGCCAGCAGCTTAACCCACGGGAATGGCTACACCTTC

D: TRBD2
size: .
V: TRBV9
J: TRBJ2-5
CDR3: CASSVGLAGSETQYF
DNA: TGTGCCAGCAGCGTAGGGCTAGCGGGAAGTGAGACCCAGTACTTC

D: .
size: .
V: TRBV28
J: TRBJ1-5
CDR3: CASSPSGHQPQHF
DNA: TGTGCCAGCAGCCCATCAGGGCACCAGCCCCAGCATTTT

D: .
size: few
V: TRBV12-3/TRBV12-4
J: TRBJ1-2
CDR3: CASSTRIYGYTF
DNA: TGTGCCAGCAGTACGCGGATCTATGGCTACACCTTC

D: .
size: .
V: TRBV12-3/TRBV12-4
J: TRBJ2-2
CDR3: CASRLRGTGELFF
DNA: TGTGCCAGCAGACTTCGAGGCACCGGGGAGCTGTTTTTT

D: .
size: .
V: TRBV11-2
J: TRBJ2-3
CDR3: CASSYTDTQYF
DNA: TGTGCCAGCAGTTACACAGATACGCAGTATTTT

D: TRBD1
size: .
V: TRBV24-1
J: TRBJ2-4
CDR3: CATSDPGQGNIQYF
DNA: TGTGCCACCAGTGATCCGGGACAGGGGAACATTCAGTACTTC

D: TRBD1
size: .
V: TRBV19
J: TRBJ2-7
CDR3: CATRPGTVTYEQYF
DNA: TGTGCCACCCGACCCGGGACAGTAACCTACGAGCAGTACTTC

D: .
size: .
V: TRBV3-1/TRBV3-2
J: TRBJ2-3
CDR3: CASSQISGLSDTQYF
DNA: TGTGCCAGCAGCCAAATTAGCGGCCTGTCGGATACGCAGTATTTT

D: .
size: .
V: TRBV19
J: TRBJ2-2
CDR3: CASGSGVDTGELFF
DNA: TGTGCCAGTGGGTCGGGGGTTGACACCGGGGAGCTGTTTTTT

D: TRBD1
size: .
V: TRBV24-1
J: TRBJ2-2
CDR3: CATSTRGQGTTGELFF
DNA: TGTGCCACCAGTACCCGGGGACAGGGGACCACCGGGGAGCTGTTTTTT

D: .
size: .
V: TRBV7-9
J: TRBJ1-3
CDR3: CASSPGAGVLDTIYF
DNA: TGTGCCAGCAGCCCCGGGGCAGGGGTATTGGACACCATATATTTT

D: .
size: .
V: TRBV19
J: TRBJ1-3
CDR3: CASSMSFKGRRSTIYF
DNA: TGTGCCAGTAGTATGTCATTCAAAGGCAGACGGAGCACCATATATTTT

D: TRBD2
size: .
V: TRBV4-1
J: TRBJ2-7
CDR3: CASSQDRERGSSYEQYF
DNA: TGCGCCAGCAGCCAAGATAGAGAGCGGGGTTCCTCCTACGAGCAGTACTTC

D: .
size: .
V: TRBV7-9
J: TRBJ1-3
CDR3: CASSLMSSGNTIYF
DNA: TGTGCCAGCAGCTTAATGAGCTCTGGAAACACCATATATTTT

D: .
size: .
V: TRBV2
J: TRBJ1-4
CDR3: CASRRGNEKLFF
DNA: TGTGCCAGCCGCAGGGGTAATGAAAAACTGTTTTTT

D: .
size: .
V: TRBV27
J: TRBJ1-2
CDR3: CASSSWDSRDYGYTF
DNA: TGTGCCAGCAGTAGTTGGGACTCTAGGGACTATGGCTACACCTTC

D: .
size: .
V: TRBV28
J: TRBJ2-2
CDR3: CASSVYGSLRTGELFF
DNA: TGTGCCAGTAGCGTTTACGGGAGTTTGAGAACCGGGGAGCTGTTTTTT

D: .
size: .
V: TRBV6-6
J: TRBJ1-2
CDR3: CASSPRGYGYTF
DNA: TGTGCCAGCAGTCCCCGAGGCTATGGCTACACCTTC

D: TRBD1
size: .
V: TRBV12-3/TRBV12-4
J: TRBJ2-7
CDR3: CAIARGRNEQYF
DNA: TGTGCCATCGCTAGGGGGCGAAACGAGCAGTACTTC

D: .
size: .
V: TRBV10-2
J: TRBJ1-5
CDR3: CASSESQYQPQHF
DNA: TGCGCCAGCAGTGAGTCACAATATCAGCCCCAGCATTTT

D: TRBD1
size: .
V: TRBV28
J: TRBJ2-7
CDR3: CASSGTGGFYEQYF
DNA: TGTGCCAGCAGTGGGACAGGGGGATTCTACGAGCAGTACTTC

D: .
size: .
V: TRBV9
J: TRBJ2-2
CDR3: CASSPHRLNTGELFF
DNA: TGTGCCAGCAGCCCTCACCGACTGAACACCGGGGAGCTGTTTTTT

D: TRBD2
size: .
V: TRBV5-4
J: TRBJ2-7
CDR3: CASSSLAGDYEQYF
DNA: TGTGCCAGCAGTTCCCTAGCGGGAGACTACGAGCAGTACTTC

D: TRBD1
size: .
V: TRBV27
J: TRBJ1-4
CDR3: CASSLLGTGNSPTNEKLFF
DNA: TGTGCCAGCAGTTTATTGGGGACAGGGAATTCACCAACTAATGAAAAACTGTTTTTT